Listed below are T cell receptor beta chains from one sample, sequenced in a study of CD8 T cells in ankylosing spondylitis. One entry per CDR3 protein results from TCRdb running MiXCR on the 5' RACE reads. The sample includes approximately 250,000 distinct CDR3 sequences, more than 20% of them seen just once. The sequenced material came from blood, either unsorted or a sorted T cell fraction (not recorded which). These receptors were collected from a male donor with ankylosing spondylitis or in good health (not recorded which). CDR3s include the opening cysteine and the closing phenylalanine or tryptophan. A D gene is named only where the DNA matches it firmly. Size is omitted from some rows. Given values are once, few, many or a class for expanded clones.

TRBV20-1	.	.	15	TRBJ1-5	CSVISGGLSNQPQHF	TGCAGTGTCATAAGTGGGGGGCTTAGCAATCAGCCCCAGCATTTT
TRBV2	.	TRBD2	13	TRBJ2-1	CASSFGGGNEQFF	TGTGCCAGCAGCTTTGGGGGGGGCAATGAGCAGTTCTTC
TRBV6-2/TRBV6-3	many	TRBD1	14	TRBJ2-2	CASSRDRGPGELFF	TGTGCCAGCAGCAGGGACAGGGGCCCCGGGGAGCTGTTTTTT
TRBV20-1	few	.	15	TRBJ2-7	CSADLLQGRSYEQYF	TGCAGTGCCGATCTATTACAGGGGAGGTCCTACGAGCAGTACTTC
TRBV5-1	few	.	13	TRBJ2-3	CASSVQRPDTQYF	TGCGCCAGCAGCGTTCAGCGGCCAGATACGCAGTATTTT
TRBV19	.	.	13	TRBJ2-5	CASSGWGLETQYF	TGTGCCAGTAGCGGCTGGGGGCTAGAGACCCAGTACTTC
TRBV20-1	few	.	11	TRBJ1-4	CSARYDEKLFF	TGCAGTGCCCGATACGATGAAAAACTGTTTTTT
TRBV12-3/TRBV12-4	.	.	14	TRBJ1-2	CASSLSASPYGYTF	TGTGCCAGCAGTTTAAGTGCCAGCCCCTATGGCTACACCTTC
TRBV12-3/TRBV12-4	once	.	15	TRBJ2-5	CGWGRTACLQETQYF	TGTGGGTGGGGACGGACAGCATGTCTCCAAGAGACCCAGTACTTC
TRBV7-2	many	TRBD1	14	TRBJ2-1	CASSLFQGDNEQFF	TGTGCCAGCAGCTTATTTCAGGGGGACAATGAGCAGTTCTTC
TRBV6-1	few	.	11	TRBJ1-2	CASSEVDGYTF	TGTGCCAGCAGTGAGGTGGATGGCTACACCTTC
TRBV5-5	few	TRBD2	14	TRBJ2-3	CASSLLAGTDTQYF	TGTGCCAGCAGCTTACTAGCGGGGACAGATACGCAGTATTTT
TRBV3-1	few	.	15	TRBJ2-3	CASSKDFQPADTQYF	TGTGCCAGCAGCAAAGACTTCCAACCGGCAGATACGCAGTATTTT
TRBV27	many	.	17	TRBJ1-3	CASSPRGQGLIGNTIYF	TGTGCCAGCAGTCCTCGGGGGCAGGGGTTAATCGGAAACACCATATATTTT
TRBV20-1	.	.	13	TRBJ2-3	CSARWGARDTQYF	TGCAGTGCTAGGTGGGGGGCGCGGGATACGCAGTATTTT
TRBV12-3/TRBV12-4	.	TRBD2	16	TRBJ2-3	CASTERGGISTDTQYF	TGTGCCAGCACCGAACGGGGGGGGATTAGCACAGATACGCAGTATTTT
TRBV7-2	few	.	14	TRBJ1-6	CASSSRDGYSPLHF	TGTGCCAGCAGCTCCAGGGACGGTTATTCACCCCTCCACTTT
TRBV20-1	few	TRBD2	15	TRBJ2-7	CSARPMTSGAYEQYF	TGCAGTGCTAGACCCATGACTAGCGGGGCCTACGAGCAGTACTTC
TRBV29-1	.	.	15	TRBJ1-1	CSVDQVGSVNTEAFF	TGCAGCGTTGACCAGGTTGGATCGGTGAACACTGAAGCTTTCTTT
TRBV9	many	.	15	TRBJ1-6	CASSVGTRLNSPLHF	TGTGCCAGCAGCGTAGGAACACGACTAAATTCACCCCTCCACTTT
TRBV3-1	.	.	13	TRBJ2-1	CASSHGIRGVQFF	TGTGCCAGCAGCCACGGAATTCGGGGTGTGCAGTTCTTC
TRBV21-1	many	.	16	TRBJ1-1	CASSPDRGDGDTEAFF	TGTGCCAGCAGCCCAGATCGGGGGGATGGCGACACTGAAGCTTTCTTT
TRBV18	many	.	17	TRBJ2-5	CASSPGYGFGGQETQYF	TGTGCCAGCTCACCGGGCTACGGTTTTGGGGGCCAAGAGACCCAGTACTTC
TRBV5-1	.	.	14	TRBJ2-1	CASSPQGRIHEQFF	TGCGCCAGCAGTCCACAGGGCAGGATACATGAGCAGTTCTTC
TRBV20-1	.	TRBD1	16	TRBJ2-3	CSARGRGQGRTDTQYF	TGCAGTGCTAGAGGGAGAGGACAGGGACGCACAGATACGCAGTATTTT
TRBV29-1	few	TRBD1	14	TRBJ2-2	CSVADRGGTGELFF	TGCAGCGTTGCGGACAGGGGAGGCACCGGGGAGCTGTTTTTT
TRBV29-1	.	TRBD1	12	TRBJ1-5	CSVPHGQEPQHF	TGCAGCGTCCCTCATGGACAGGAGCCCCAGCATTTT
TRBV6-5	.	TRBD2	18	TRBJ2-5	CASSYSAGGNPRPGDQYF	TGTGCCAGCAGTTACTCCGCGGGGGGCAACCCGAGACCCGGGGACCAGTACTTC
TRBV3-1	.	TRBD2	19	TRBJ2-1	CASSPRTSGGAWSYNEQFF	TGTGCCAGCAGCCCTCGGACTAGCGGGGGGGCCTGGTCCTACAATGAGCAGTTCTTC
TRBV10-3	few	.	14	TRBJ1-2	CAISPDLDNYGYTF	TGTGCCATCAGCCCGGACCTAGATAACTATGGCTACACCTTC
TRBV20-1	.	TRBD2	15	TRBJ2-2	CSASPSGGGTGELFF	TGCAGTGCCTCCCCCAGCGGGGGCGGGACCGGGGAGCTGTTTTTT
TRBV20-1	.	.	13	TRBJ2-7	CSATGVSSYEQYF	TGCAGTGCTACCGGGGTGAGCTCCTACGAGCAGTACTTC
TRBV10-3	many	.	19	TRBJ2-3	CAISEKRIRGPREADTQYF	TGTGCCATCAGTGAGAAGCGCATCCGGGGTCCTCGAGAGGCGGATACGCAGTATTTT
TRBV24-1	.	.	15	TRBJ2-1	CATSGSERVRNEQFF	TGTGCCACCAGTGGATCCGAAAGGGTTCGCAATGAGCAGTTCTTC
TRBV10-3	once	TRBD2	15	TRBJ2-1	CAIRAGVSSYNEQFF	TGTGCCATCAGGGCGGGGGTGAGCTCCTACAATGAGCAGTTCTTC
TRBV6-1	.	TRBD2	14	TRBJ2-5	CASRTSGGLETQYF	TGTGCCAGCAGGACTAGCGGGGGCCTGGAGACCCAGTACTTC
TRBV29-1	few	TRBD2	15	TRBJ2-3	CSVVPTGTSLDTQYF	TGCAGCGTGGTACCTACCGGGACTAGCTTGGATACGCAGTATTTT
TRBV6-2/TRBV6-3	many	.	14	TRBJ2-5	CASTRWTSGETQYF	TGTGCCAGCACTCGCTGGACATCCGGGGAGACCCAGTACTTC
TRBV12-3/TRBV12-4	.	.	15	TRBJ2-6	CASSLGRLGANVLTF	TGTGCCAGCAGTTTGGGTCGCTTGGGGGCCAACGTCCTGACTTTC
TRBV12-3/TRBV12-4	.	.	11	TRBJ1-2	CASSEERGYTF	TGTGCCAGCAGTGAGGAGCGGGGCTACACCTTC